The 23 T cell receptor beta chains presented below share a single source sample, sequenced in a study of shared clonotypes between healthy human individuals. The repertoire was sequenced with immunoSEQ multiplex PCR; TCRdb's copy has only in-frame clones and lacks some. In the table there are approximately 100,000 clones, under 80% of which are singletons. Sequenced material: memory CD8+ T cells sorted from blood. Documented subset: CD45RO+ cells pooled with CCR7-negative TemRA cells. These receptors all stem from a young man in good health.

The rearrangement links TRBV28 to TRBJ2-2; the match to TRBD2 covers 11 bases. The V gene end was trimmed by 5 bases and the J gene end by 5 bases; junction bases not matched to a gene: 16. Germline V gene sequence: CDR1 MDHEN, CDR2 SYDVKM. The CDR3 extends over 19 amino acids. The CDR3 DNA sequence: TGTGCCAGCAGTCTAAGCCGGACTGCTAGCGGGGGGACAACCGGGGAGCTGTTTTTT. Amino acids: CASSLSRTASGGTTGELFF.

This clone has just a few counts. The rearrangement uses TRBV5-1 and TRBJ2-6; D call uncertain. V lost 6 bases and J lost 5, with 15 bases in between. The germline CDR1 and CDR2 sequences are SGHRS and YFSETQ. There are 15 residues in the CDR3. Here the CDR3 reads CASTGSQSRANVLTF. The CDR3 DNA reads TGCGCCAGCACGGGTTCACAAAGTCGGGCCAACGTCCTGACTTTC.

The chain joins TRBV11-2 to TRBJ2-5, with TRBD2 as a possible D gene (5 bases). The CDR3 consists of 15 residues. Germline V gene data show CDR1 as SGHAT and CDR2 as FQNNGV. Trimming shortened V by 2 bases and J by 5 bases, and 15 bases separated the two germline ends. The DNA of the CDR3 is TGTGCCAGCAGCTTACGGGATCTAAGTTGGGAGACCCAGTACTTC. It yields the protein CASSLRDLSWETQYF.

The chain uses TRBV30 and TRBJ2-1, with D hard to call. The V gene's germline CDR1 is GTSNPN and CDR2 SVGIG (reference sequence). The CDR3 length is 12 residues. The V gene lost 2 bases and the J gene lost 10 bases, with 12 bases spanning the gap. This chain's CDR3 is CAWSTGTWEQFF. CDR3 DNA: TGTGCCTGGAGTACGGGTACTTGGGAGCAGTTCTTC.

This clone was seen only once. The V call is TRBV5-7, the J call TRBJ2-3; D is ambiguous. TRBV5-7 is placed among ORFs of uncertain function. Between the trimmed V and J ends, which lost 4 bases and 14 bases, there was a span of 17 bases. The length of the CDR3 is 12 residues. The CDR3 spells CASSPTPPQWYF. The CDR3 DNA follows: TGTGCCAGCAGCCCCACCCCCCCACAGTGGTATTTT.

As concerns this clone: The germline gene is not matched at one end of the junction; a read error may be the cause. V usage is TRBV7-9 and J usage is TRBJ1-1; D is uncertain. Germline V gene lookup returns CDR1 SEHNR and CDR2 FQNEAQ (reference sequence). This CDR3 has 12 amino acids. The CDR3: CATSSVNTEAFF. For the CDR3, the DNA is TGTGCCACCAGCTCGGTGAACACTGAAGCTTTCTTT.

V gene TRBV28 combines with J gene TRBJ2-7; tentatively, D is TRBD1 or TRBD2 (6 bases each). CDR1 is MDHEN and CDR2 is SYDVKM in the germline V gene. V was cut by 4 bases and J by 4 bases, with 11 bases left in between. This CDR3 region has 13 residues. The CDR3 sequence is CASSSGGFYEQYF. CDR3 sequence (DNA): TGTGCCAGCAGTTCCGGGGGCTTTTACGAGCAGTACTTC.

The chain carries TRBV7-3 and TRBJ2-6, with 9 positions matching TRBD1. This CDR3 is 18 amino acids long. Germline lookup yields CDR1 SGHTA and CDR2 FQGTGA. V trimming: 6 bases; J trimming: 2 bases; junction bases outside the gene matches: 11. CDR3 nucleotide sequence: TGTGCCAGCAGACCCGGGACAGGGCTTGCCCCTGGGGCCAACGTCCTGACTTTC. This codes for CASRPGTGLAPGANVLTF.

The V and J genes are TRBV11-2 and TRBJ2-7; TRBD2 agrees at 12 bases. Unmatched junction bases numbered 3, after V lost 1 base and J lost 2 bases. Germline V lookup: CDR1 SGHAT, CDR2 FQNNGV. The CDR3 runs 16 residues. The CDR3 sequence: CASSLAPSGRAYEQYF. CDR3 nucleotide sequence: TGTGCCAGCAGCTTAGCCCCTAGCGGGAGGGCCTACGAGCAGTACTTC. Looking up the rest from reference TRBV11-2 and TRBJ2-7 gives the full variable domain: EAGVAQSPRYKIIEKRQSVAFWCNPISGHATLYWYQQILGQGPKLLIQFQNNGVVDDSQLPKDRFSAERLKGVDSTLKIQPAKLEDSAVYLCASSLAPSGRAYEQYFGPGTRLTVT.

The J gene is TRBJ2-1, the V gene TRBV7-8; a weak D match, TRBD2 (6 bases). The CDR3 extends over 14 amino acids. Per the germline V gene, CDR1 is SGHVS and CDR2 is FQNEAQ. Trimming took off 1 base at V and 7 bases at J, with 11 bases between the two ends. The CDR3, as DNA: TGTGCCAGCAGCTTAGATGGTAGCGGAAATGAGCAGTTCTTC. It codes for CASSLDGSGNEQFF.

This clone is a singleton in its sample. The J gene is TRBJ2-7, the V gene TRBV6-5; possibly TRBD1 for D (5 bases). CDR3 length: 14 amino acids. Trimming removed 6 bases from V and 2 bases from J, with 14 bases in between. CDR1 is MNHEY, CDR2 SVGAGI, per germline. In DNA form, the CDR3 reads TGTGCCAGCAGCATGGGGCAGAACCCCTACGAGCAGTACTTC. Translation gives CASSMGQNPYEQYF.

The chain recombines TRBV29-1 with TRBJ2-3; D is unclear. Germline values: CDR1 SQVTM, CDR2 ANQGSEA. Trimming removed 6 bases from V and 2 bases from J, with 18 bases in between. The CDR3 sequence is 15 residues long. CDR3 in DNA: TGCAGCGTCAGACCGAGAATACAAAACACAGATACGCAGTATTTT. Amino acids: CSVRPRIQNTDTQYF.

The chain recombines TRBV29-1 with TRBJ2-1; D is tentatively TRBD1 or TRBD2 (5 bases each). Per the germline V gene, CDR1 is SQVTM and CDR2 is ANQGSEA. The V gene lost 3 bases and the J gene lost 2 bases, with 11 bases spanning the gap. This CDR3 is 14 amino acids long. The CDR3 here is CSVDRQGPYNEQFF. As DNA, the CDR3 is TGCAGCGTTGATAGGCAGGGACCCTACAATGAGCAGTTCTTC.

This chain connects TRBV10-3 to TRBJ2-7, with D perhaps TRBD2 (6 bases). The CDR3 is 15 amino acids. Germline-derived CDR1 and CDR2 are ENHRY and SYGVKD. V was shortened by 3 bases and J by 1 base, with 13 bases between the two germline ends. CDR3 in amino acids: CAISETYRGSYEQYF. CDR3 in DNA: TGTGCCATCAGTGAAACGTACCGGGGGTCCTACGAGCAGTACTTC.

This clone was seen ten or more times. CDR3 DNA: TGTGCCAGCAGCCCTATGTCACTGGCTTATGGCTACACCTTC. Its translation is CASSPMSLAYGYTF. V gene TRBV14 combines with J gene TRBJ1-2; no reliable D call. Germline lookup yields CDR1 SGHDN and CDR2 FVKESK. V lost 4 bases and J lost 5, with 14 bases in between. The CDR3 loop spans 14 amino acids.

This clone was counted a single time. This chain's CDR3 is CASSLAKTTNTQYF. CDR3 sequence (DNA): TGCGCCAGCAGCTTGGCCAAGACGACAAATACGCAGTATTTT. The V and J genes are TRBV5-1 and TRBJ2-3; D unclear. V was clipped by 0 bases and J by 7 bases, with 12 bases between them. Germline CDR1 reads SGHRS; CDR2 reads YFSETQ. The CDR3 has 14 residues. The whole variable domain, remainder taken from reference TRBV5-1 and TRBJ2-3, is KAGVTQTPRYLIKTRGQQVTLSCSPISGHRSVSWYQQTPGQGLQFLFEYFSETQRNKGNFPGRFSGRQFSNSRSEMNVSTLELGDSALYLCASSLAKTTNTQYFGPGTRLTVL.

The chain is built from TRBV5-3 and TRBJ1-2; D is unclear. TRBV5-3 is sorted into the ORF group, with uncertain function. The CDR3 covers 15 residues. Between the trimmed V and J ends, which lost 7 bases and 4 bases, there was a span of 20 bases. In DNA form, the CDR3 reads TGTGCCAGACAGTGGCCAGTGGTGAGAACCTATGGCTACACCTTC. It specifies CARQWPVVRTYGYTF.

This clone turned up a few times. CDR3 sequence reads: CASRLAVSYNEQFF. The DNA of the CDR3 is TGTGCCAGCAGACTAGCGGTGTCCTACAATGAGCAGTTCTTC. The chain links TRBV27 to TRBJ2-1; 8 bases match TRBD2. J gave up 1 base and V 6 bases, and 2 bases lay outside the gene matches. CDR1 is MNHEY and CDR2 is SMNVEV in the germline V gene (reference sequence). This CDR3 is built from 14 residues.

This sequence joins TRBV28 and TRBJ1-1, with D maybe TRBD1 (5 bases). Trimming shortened V by 4 bases and J by 8 bases, and 14 bases separated the two germline ends. CDR3 size: 13 residues. Germline V gene lookup returns CDR1 MDHEN and CDR2 SYDVKM. The DNA for the CDR3 is TGTGCCAGCAGTTGGGGATGGGGGGGAGAAGCTTTCTTT. Amino acids: CASSWGWGGEAFF.

The gene calls are TRBV18 and TRBJ2-7; TRBD2 is a possible D gene (7 bases). The CDR3 runs 15 residues. Germline lookup yields CDR1 KGHSH and CDR2 LQKENI. V lost 1 base and J 5 bases, leaving 15 bases between the germline ends. Here the CDR3 DNA reads TGTGCCAGCTCACCACGCGGGGGCGCGTTACACGAGCAGTACTTC. This gives the protein CASSPRGGALHEQYF.

This clone was recorded at least ten times. V usage is TRBV9 and J usage is TRBJ2-1; D is undetermined. The CDR3 sequence is 13 residues long. Germline V gene lookup returns CDR1 SGDLS and CDR2 YYNGEE. V lost 1 base to trimming and J lost 4 bases, with 6 bases between them. CDR3 in DNA: TGTGCCAGCAGCGTAAACAGTTACAATGAGCAGTTCTTC. Translated: CASSVNSYNEQFF.

This clone is deemed large. The J gene is TRBJ1-1, the V gene TRBV2; D unclear. The germline V gene encodes CDR1 SNHLY and CDR2 FYNNEI. Trimming cost V 6 bases and J 2 bases, with 22 bases left between them. The length of the CDR3 is 17 residues. The CDR3 nucleotides are TGTGCCAGCAGAAACCCTCTCATGGAGGCAGGAAACACTGAAGCTTTCTTT. Its protein product is CASRNPLMEAGNTEAFF.

V is TRBV5-4 and J is TRBJ1-1, with D unclear. The CDR3 is 13 amino acids. The germline gives CDR1 SGHNT, CDR2 YYREEE (reference sequence). The germline V and J ends were trimmed by 1 base and 1 base, with 5 bases remaining between them. CDR3 region: CASSLSENTEAFF. In DNA, the CDR3 is TGTGCCAGCAGCTTGTCTGAGAACACTGAAGCTTTCTTT.